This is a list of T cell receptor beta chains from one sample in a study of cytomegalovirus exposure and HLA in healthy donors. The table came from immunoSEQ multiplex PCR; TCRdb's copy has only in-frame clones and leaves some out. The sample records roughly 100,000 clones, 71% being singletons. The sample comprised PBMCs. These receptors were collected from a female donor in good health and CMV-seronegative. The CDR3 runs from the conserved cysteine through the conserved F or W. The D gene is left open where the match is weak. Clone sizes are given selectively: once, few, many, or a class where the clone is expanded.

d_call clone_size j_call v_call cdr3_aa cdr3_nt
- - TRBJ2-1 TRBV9 CASSAASNPRSYNEQFF TGTGCCAGCAGCGCCGCATCTAACCCGCGCTCCTACAATGAGCAGTTCTTC
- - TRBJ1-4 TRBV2 CASSLLRGNPKKGLFF TGTGCCAGCAGCCTCCTCAGGGGCAATCCGAAGAAAGGACTGTTTTTT
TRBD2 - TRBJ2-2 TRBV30 CAWEKKAGATGELFF TGTGCCTGGGAAAAGAAAGCGGGGGCCACCGGGGAGCTGTTTTTT
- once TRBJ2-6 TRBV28 CASSSGYRSGANVLTF TGTGCCAGCAGTTCAGGGTACCGCTCTGGGGCCAACGTCCTGACTTTC
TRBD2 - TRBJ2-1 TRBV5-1 CASSLVSGSSNEQFF TGCGCCAGCAGCTTGGTTAGCGGGAGTTCTAATGAGCAGTTCTTC
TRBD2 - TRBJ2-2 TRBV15 CATSRDAGGYTGELFF TGTGCCACCAGCAGAGATGCGGGAGGGTACACCGGGGAGCTGTTTTTT
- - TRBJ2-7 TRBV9 CASSGDTLGKYF TGTGCCAGCAGCGGGGACACCCTAGGGAAGTACTTC
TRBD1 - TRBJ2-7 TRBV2 CASSFSGGEVYEQYF TGTGCCAGCAGTTTTTCAGGGGGTGAGGTCTACGAGCAGTACTTC
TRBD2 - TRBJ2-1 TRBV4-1 CAGSQEVLAEYNEQFF TGCGCCGGCAGCCAAGAAGTGCTAGCGGAGTACAATGAGCAGTTCTTC
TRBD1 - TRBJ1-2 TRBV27 CASRTRDRGSYGYTF TGTGCCAGCAGGACCCGGGACAGGGGCTCTTATGGCTACACCTTC
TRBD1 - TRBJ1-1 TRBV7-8 CASSQPRDRLVNTEAFF TGTGCCAGCAGCCAACCACGGGACAGGCTGGTGAACACTGAAGCTTTCTTT
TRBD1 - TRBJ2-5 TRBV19 CASSTGRGRGNGETQYF TGTGCCAGTAGTACGGGAAGAGGCAGGGGGAATGGAGAGACCCAGTACTTC
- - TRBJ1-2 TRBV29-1 CSVETGNGYTF TGCAGCGTTGAAACAGGGAATGGCTACACCTTC
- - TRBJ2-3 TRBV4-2 CASSQGTEGSTDTQYF TGTGCCAGCAGCCAAGGAACGGAGGGGTCCACAGATACGCAGTATTTT
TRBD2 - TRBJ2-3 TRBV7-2 CASTVAGGPDTQYF TGTGCCAGCACCGTAGCGGGAGGGCCGGATACGCAGTATTTT
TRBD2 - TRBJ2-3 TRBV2 CASSLGLAADTQYF TGTGCCAGCAGTCTCGGACTAGCTGCAGATACGCAGTATTTT
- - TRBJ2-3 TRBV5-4 CASSLAPNTDTQYF TGTGCCAGCAGCTTGGCCCCCAACACAGATACGCAGTATTTT
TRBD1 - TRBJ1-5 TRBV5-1 CASGGGDREVNQPQHF TGCGCCAGCGGGGGCGGGGACAGGGAAGTCAATCAGCCCCAGCATTTT
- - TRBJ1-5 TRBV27 CASSLAGAVGNQPQHF TGTGCCAGCAGTTTAGCTGGAGCCGTGGGCAATCAGCCCCAGCATTTT
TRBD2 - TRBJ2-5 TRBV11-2 CASSFTGGRETQYF TGTGCCAGCAGCTTTACCGGGGGGAGGGAGACCCAGTACTTC
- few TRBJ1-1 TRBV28 CASSRQRNTEAFF TGTGCCAGCAGTCGCCAGCGGAACACTGAAGCTTTCTTT
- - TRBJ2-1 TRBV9 CASSGGPPDEQFF TGTGCCAGCAGCGGTGGGCCGCCCGATGAGCAGTTCTTC
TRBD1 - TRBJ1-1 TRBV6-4 CASRGGGQGFTEAFF TGTGCCAGCAGAGGGGGGGGACAGGGGTTCACTGAAGCTTTCTTT
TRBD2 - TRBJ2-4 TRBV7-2 CASSHLAGAYRNIQYF TGTGCCAGCAGCCACCTAGCGGGAGCTTATCGAAACATTCAGTACTTC
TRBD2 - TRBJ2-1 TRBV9 CASSVVPSGVTGRNEQFF TGTGCCAGCAGCGTAGTCCCTAGCGGGGTCACCGGTAGGAATGAGCAGTTCTTC
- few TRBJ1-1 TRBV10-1 CASSPTGQGNTEAFF TGCGCCAGCAGTCCCACAGGGCAGGGGAACACTGAAGCTTTCTTT
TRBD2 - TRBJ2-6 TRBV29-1 CSVASGARSGANVLTF TGCAGCGTTGCGAGCGGGGCTCGCTCTGGGGCCAACGTCCTGACTTTC
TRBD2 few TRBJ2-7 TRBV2 CASGASGGYEQYF TGTGCCAGCGGCGCTAGCGGGGGTTACGAGCAGTACTTC
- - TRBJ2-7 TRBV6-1 CASSEGRDIPYEQYF TGTGCCAGCAGTGAGGGCCGGGACATTCCCTACGAGCAGTACTTC
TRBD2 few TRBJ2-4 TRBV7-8 CASSSKRTSGRAKNIQYF TGTGCCAGCAGCTCAAAAAGAACTAGCGGGAGGGCCAAAAACATTCAGTACTTC